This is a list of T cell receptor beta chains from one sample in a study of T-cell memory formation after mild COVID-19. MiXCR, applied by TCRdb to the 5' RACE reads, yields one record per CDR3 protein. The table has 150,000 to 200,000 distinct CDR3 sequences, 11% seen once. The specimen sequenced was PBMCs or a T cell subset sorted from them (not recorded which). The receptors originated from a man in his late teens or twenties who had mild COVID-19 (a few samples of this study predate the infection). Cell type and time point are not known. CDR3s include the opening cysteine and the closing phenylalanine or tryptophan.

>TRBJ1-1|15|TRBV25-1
CASSDSTGGDTEAFF
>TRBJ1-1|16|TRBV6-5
CASSRTEPNRGAEAFF
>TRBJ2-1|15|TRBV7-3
CASSVSSGLYNEQFF
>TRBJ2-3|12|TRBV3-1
CASSRHGDTQYF
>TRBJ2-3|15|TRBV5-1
CASSPGTASTDTQYF
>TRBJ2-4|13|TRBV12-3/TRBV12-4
CASSRGAENIQYF
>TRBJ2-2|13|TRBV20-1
CSAEIGRGGELFF
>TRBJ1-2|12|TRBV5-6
CASSSGNYGYTF
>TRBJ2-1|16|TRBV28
CASTGTRSALYNEQFF
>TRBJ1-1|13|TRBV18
CASSDQANTEAFF
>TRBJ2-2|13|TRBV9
CASGKQGTGELFF
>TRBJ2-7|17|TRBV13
CASGPGVQSSSTYEQYF
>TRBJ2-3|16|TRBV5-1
CASSETLTSGEHTQYF
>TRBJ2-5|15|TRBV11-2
CASSSGTGGAKTQYF
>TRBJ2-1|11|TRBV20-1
CSARNWDEQFF
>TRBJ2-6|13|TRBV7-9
CASADSGANVLTF
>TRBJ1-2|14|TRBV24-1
CATSDQTGGYGYTF
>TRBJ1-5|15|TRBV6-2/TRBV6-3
CASTSTGGAGQPQHF
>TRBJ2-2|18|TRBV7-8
CASSSTLNRGPDTGELFF
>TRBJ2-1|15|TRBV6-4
CASSADFGGGTEQFF
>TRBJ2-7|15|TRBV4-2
CASSQEDRGRNEQYF
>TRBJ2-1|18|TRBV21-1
CASSVIRSSGGTYNEQFF
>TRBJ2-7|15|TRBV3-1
CASSPWDRDPSRQYF
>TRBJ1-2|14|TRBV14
CASSRQSGGFGYTF
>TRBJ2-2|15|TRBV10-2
CASRAAGRNTGELFF
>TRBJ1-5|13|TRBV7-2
CASSQSRNQPQHF
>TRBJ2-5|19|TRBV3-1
CASSSYSGTSVGHQETQYF
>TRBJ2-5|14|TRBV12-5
CASGPPGYQETQYF
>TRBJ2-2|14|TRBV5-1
CASRTGTATGELFF
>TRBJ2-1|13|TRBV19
CASGTGGRYEQFF
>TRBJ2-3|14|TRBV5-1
CASSVGAGPDTQYF
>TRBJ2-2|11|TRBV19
CASHRNGELFF
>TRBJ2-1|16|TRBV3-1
CASSSVTRGVYNEQFF
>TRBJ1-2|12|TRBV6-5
CASSYREGGYTF
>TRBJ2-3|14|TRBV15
CATSLAASTDTQYF